A selection of T cell receptor beta chains follows, all from one sample in a study of control samples from healthy donors and cancer patients. The table came from immunoSEQ multiplex PCR; TCRdb's copy has only in-frame clones and leaves some out. The data contain 230,000 or so clones, 85% to 95% of them singletons. Sequenced material: blood. These receptors originate from a man aged 50 to 60 in good health. Each CDR3 is given with its conserved first and last residue. D genes are given only for firm matches. Size is stated for part of the rows, as once, few or many counts, or as a class when the clone is expanded.

J | size | V | D | CDR3 | DNA
TRBJ1-6 | once | TRBV9 | TRBD1 | CASSARGQEGSPLHF | TGTGCCAGCAGCGCCAGGGGACAGGAGGGTTCACCCCTCCACTTT
TRBJ2-6 | . | TRBV28 | . | CASSLGRGANVLTF | TGTGCCAGCAGCCTTGGACGGGGGGCCAACGTCCTGACTTTC
TRBJ2-2 | . | TRBV7-6 | . | CASSSDRTGELFF | TGTGCCAGCAGCTCCGACCGTACCGGGGAGCTGTTTTTT
TRBJ1-5 | few | TRBV7-2 | . | CASSWQGYSNQPQHF | TGTGCCAGCAGCTGGCAGGGCTATAGCAATCAGCCCCAGCATTTT
TRBJ1-6 | . | TRBV2 | . | CASRLDRVSYNSPLHF | TGTGCCAGCAGATTGGACCGAGTCTCCTATAATTCACCCCTCCACTTT
TRBJ1-3 | . | TRBV12-3/TRBV12-4 | . | CASSLYSGNTIYF | TGTGCCAGTTCCCTTTACTCTGGAAACACCATATATTTT
TRBJ2-2 | few | TRBV28 | . | CASSTPGRNTGELFF | TGTGCCAGCAGTACCCCCGGCAGGAACACCGGGGAGCTGTTTTTT
TRBJ2-5 | . | TRBV20-1 | . | CSASNYGTQYF | TGCAGTGCTAGTAACTACGGGACCCAGTACTTC
TRBJ2-1 | . | TRBV6-5 | . | CASSNVSFAYYEQFF | TGTGCCAGCAGCAACGTCAGTTTTGCCTATTATGAGCAGTTCTTC
TRBJ1-5 | . | TRBV6-5 | . | CASSYSRQAGQPQHF | TGTGCCAGCAGTTACTCGAGGCAGGCAGGGCAGCCCCAGCATTTT
TRBJ2-2 | . | TRBV11-3 | . | CASSLGGTVNTGELFF | TGTGCCAGCAGCTTAGGTGGGACGGTGAACACCGGGGAGCTGTTTTTT
TRBJ2-5 | . | TRBV9 | TRBD2 | CASSARGLAGAGEQYF | TGTGCCAGCAGCGCCCGGGGACTAGCGGGGGCGGGGGAGCAGTACTTC
TRBJ2-5 | once | TRBV5-1 | . | CASSLGVVEETQYF | TGCGCCAGCAGCTTGGGCGTCGTGGAAGAGACCCAGTACTTC
TRBJ1-1 | . | TRBV7-2 | . | CASSYGGRRAFF | TGTGCCAGCAGCTACGGGGGCAGAAGGGCTTTCTTT
TRBJ2-7 | . | TRBV28 | . | CASTPPGAVSSYEQYF | TGTGCCAGCACTCCGCCCGGGGCAGTGAGCTCCTACGAGCAGTACTTC
TRBJ2-2 | . | TRBV11-2 | TRBD1 | CASSLGTGGSTGELFF | TGTGCCAGCAGCTTAGGGACAGGGGGGTCTACCGGGGAGCTGTTTTTT
TRBJ2-1 | . | TRBV2 | TRBD2 | CASRVLAGKGNEQFF | TGTGCCAGCAGGGTTCTAGCGGGGAAGGGAAATGAGCAGTTCTTC
TRBJ2-6 | . | TRBV18 | TRBD1 | CASSRDRGASGANVLTF | TGTGCCAGCTCACGGGACAGGGGTGCCTCTGGGGCCAACGTCCTGACTTTC
TRBJ1-2 | few | TRBV2 | . | CASSEDGNYGYTF | TGTGCCAGCAGTGAAGACGGAAACTATGGCTACACCTTC
TRBJ1-1 | . | TRBV7-6 | . | CASSLGRRGNTEAFF | TGTGCCAGCAGCTTAGGGCGGAGGGGTAACACTGAAGCTTTCTTT
TRBJ1-1 | . | TRBV18 | . | CASSPPPVLMNTEAFF | TGTGCCAGCTCTCCACCGCCAGTACTCATGAACACTGAAGCTTTCTTT
TRBJ1-1 | . | TRBV30 | . | CAWSVQTWEDTEAFF | TGTGCCTGGAGTGTACAAACCTGGGAAGACACTGAAGCTTTCTTT
TRBJ2-3 | . | TRBV15 | . | CATSNYWGRDTQYF | TGTGCCACCAGCAACTACTGGGGGAGGGATACGCAGTATTTT
TRBJ1-2 | . | TRBV5-1 | . | CASRDGGGADGYTF | TGCGCCAGCAGGGATGGAGGGGGGGCTGACGGCTACACCTTC
TRBJ1-5 | . | TRBV19 | TRBD1 | CASSATGGNQPQHF | TGTGCCAGTAGTGCGACAGGGGGTAATCAGCCCCAGCATTTT
TRBJ2-1 | . | TRBV27 | . | CASSLTGFGEQFF | TGTGCCAGCAGCCTCACAGGGTTCGGCGAGCAGTTCTTC
TRBJ1-2 | . | TRBV19 | . | CASSAGGLYGYTF | TGTGCCAGTAGCGCCGGCGGACTCTATGGCTACACCTTC
TRBJ1-5 | . | TRBV19 | . | CASSSTTARNQPQHF | TGTGCCAGTAGCAGTACGACAGCGCGTAATCAGCCCCAGCATTTT
TRBJ2-3 | . | TRBV5-1 | . | CASSSRPQDTQYF | TGCGCCAGCAGCTCCCGTCCCCAAGATACGCAGTATTTT
TRBJ2-7 | . | TRBV24-1 | . | CATSDRKNSYEQYF | TGTGCCACCAGTGACCGCAAAAACTCCTACGAGCAGTACTTC
TRBJ1-4 | . | TRBV3-1/TRBV3-2 | TRBD1 | CASSVQGTNEKLFF | TGTGCCAGCAGCGTACAGGGGACTAATGAAAAACTGTTTTTT
TRBJ1-2 | once | TRBV24-1 | . | CATSRGGENYGYTF | TGTGCCACCAGTCGGGGGGGGGAGAACTATGGCTACACCTTC
TRBJ1-1 | . | TRBV7-9 | . | CASGTKFGVGNTEAFF | TGTGCCAGCGGAACAAAGTTTGGGGTTGGGAACACTGAAGCTTTCTTT
TRBJ2-2 | . | TRBV5-4 | . | CASSLDIGTGELFF | TGTGCCAGCAGCTTGGATATAGGGACTGGGGAGCTGTTTTTT
TRBJ1-6 | . | TRBV6-1 | . | CASSETGDHSPLHF | TGTGCCAGCAGTGAGACAGGAGATCATTCACCCCTCCACTTT
TRBJ1-2 | . | TRBV12-3/TRBV12-4 | TRBD1 | CASSPTGQGVLAF | TGTGCCAGCAGTCCTACGGGACAGGGGGTTTTGGCCTTC
TRBJ1-3 | once | TRBV7-8 | . | CASSPGRAGENTIYF | TGTGCCAGCAGCCCCGGCAGGGCAGGGGAAAACACCATATATTTT
TRBJ2-3 | . | TRBV6-5 | TRBD1 | CASSWDRDTDTQYF | TGTGCCAGCAGTTGGGACAGAGATACAGATACGCAGTATTTT
TRBJ1-1 | . | TRBV19 | . | CASPNPVLEAFF | TGTGCCAGTCCAAACCCGGTCCTTGAAGCTTTCTTT
TRBJ2-7 | . | TRBV6-6 | . | CASSYRSEQYF | TGTGCCAGCAGTTACCGGTCCGAGCAGTACTTC
TRBJ2-2 | . | TRBV19 | . | CASSLPRQLNTGELFF | TGTGCCAGTAGCCTCCCCAGACAGCTGAACACCGGGGAGCTGTTTTTT
TRBJ2-1 | . | TRBV7-2 | TRBD2 | CASSLASGGVGEQFF | TGTGCCAGCAGCTTAGCCAGCGGGGGGGTGGGTGAGCAGTTCTTC
TRBJ1-5 | . | TRBV5-4 | . | CASSSDIGNQPQHF | TGTGCCAGCAGCTCGGACATAGGCAATCAGCCCCAGCATTTT
TRBJ1-2 | . | TRBV28 | . | CASSLWQNYGYTF | TGTGCCAGCAGTTTGTGGCAGAACTATGGCTACACCTTC
TRBJ2-2 | . | TRBV28 | . | CASSTRVTGELFF | TGTGCCAGCAGCACCAGAGTCACCGGGGAGCTGTTTTTT
TRBJ1-1 | . | TRBV29-1 | . | CSVVGWGAEAFF | TGCAGCGTTGTGGGTTGGGGTGCAGAAGCTTTCTTT
TRBJ1-5 | . | TRBV28 | . | CASSLNGPRNQPQHF | TGTGCCAGCAGTTTAAATGGCCCCCGAAATCAGCCCCAGCATTTT